The 2 T cell receptor beta chains below all came from one sample that was sequenced in a study of control samples from healthy donors and cancer patients (dated by TCRdb to 2020 to 2021). Receptor libraries were prepared by the immunoSEQ multiplex PCR assay. This immuneACCESS table, as held by TCRdb, lists in-frame sequences with V and J called but not all clones. Of the missing ones, under half trace to an unresolved V gene in checked studies; the others have no known cause. The sample table records 45,000 to 60,000 clones; over 85% of these occur just once. Around 0.8% of the sample comes from the top ten. The sample was PBMCs. The receptors originated from a man younger than 45 with colorectal cancer.

V gene TRBV10-2 combines with J gene TRBJ1-1, with D possibly matching TRBD1 (5 bases). V was clipped by 1 base and J by 1 base, with 10 bases between them. The germline V gene has CDR1 WSHSY and CDR2 SAAADI. This CDR3 comprises 15 residues. DNA for the CDR3: TGCGCCAGCAGTGAGTGGGGCCTCGAGAACACTGAAGCTTTCTTT. Translated, it gives CASSEWGLENTEAFF.

This chain joins TRBV27 and TRBJ1-5, with a tentative D call TRBD1 (6 bases). The V and J ends lost 4 bases and 5 bases respectively, with 9 bases between them. The length of the CDR3 is 13 residues. Germline CDR1 MNHEY, CDR2 SMNVEV (reference sequence). The CDR3 DNA reads as TGTGCCAGCAGTTCTTACAGGGATCAGCCCCAGCATTTT. Its translation: CASSSYRDQPQHF.